Below are 3 T cell receptor beta chains sequenced from a single sample in a study of beta chain features in type 1 diabetes. Expressed TCRB transcripts were sequenced, since all the RNA that had been isolated was reverse transcribed. TCRdb keeps only in-frame clones here, not all; method: immunoSEQ multiplex PCR. Of roughly 450,000 clones detected, roughly 14% appear once; the ten largest clones hold approximately 0.038%. Sequenced: naive CD4+ T cells from blood. The receptors originated from a man younger than 40 in good health.

The table lists this clone with a few counts. The J gene is TRBJ1-1, the V gene TRBV6-5, with D unclear. This CDR3 has 13 residues. CDR1 MNHEY and CDR2 SVGAGI come from the germline V gene. Trimming took 8 bases from V and 4 from J, leaving 14 bases between them. This CDR3 reads CASSRGGTTEAFF. CDR3 nucleotides: TGTGCCAGCTCCCGAGGTGGAACCACTGAAGCTTTCTTT.

This clone was counted a few times. The chain has TRBV7-6 and TRBJ2-3, with unresolved D. The germline V and J ends were trimmed by 1 base and 1 base, with 18 bases remaining between them. CDR3 length equals 18 residues. Germline assignment: CDR1 SGHVS and CDR2 FNYEAQ. As DNA, the CDR3 is TGTGCCAGCAGCTTAGTTCTGGGGAACAATAGACGCACAGATACGCAGTATTTT. Its protein is CASSLVLGNNRRTDTQYF.

The chain has TRBV5-1 and TRBJ2-1; the match to TRBD2 covers 14 bases. The J segment lost 3 bases and the V segment lost 4 bases, leaving 15 bases of the junction unmatched. The germline CDR1 and CDR2 sequences are SGHRS and YFSETQ. CDR3 length equals 20 residues. The CDR3 is CASSPKKTSGRALIYNEQFF. The CDR3 nucleotides read TGCGCCAGCAGCCCAAAAAAGACTAGCGGGAGGGCTCTCATCTACAATGAGCAGTTCTTC.